These 11 T cell receptor beta chains share one sample of origin, sequenced in a study of T-cell memory formation after mild COVID-19. TCRdb called the 5' RACE reads again in MiXCR, with one record for every CDR3 protein. The data contain roughly 450,000 distinct CDR3 sequences, about 20% of them seen just once; the ten biggest clones take up more than 9%. Specimen: PBMCs or a T cell subset sorted from them (not recorded which). The receptors were sampled from an adult woman who had mild COVID-19 (a few samples of this study predate the infection). Cell type and time point are not known.

This clonotype was counted a few times. This chain joins TRBV20-1 and TRBJ2-1, with TRBD2 identical over 7 bases. The CDR3 length is 15 residues. V shed 3 bases, J shed 0 bases, and the junction held 5 bases outside the gene matches. Per the germline V gene, CDR1 is DFQATT and CDR2 is SNEGSKA (reference sequence). The CDR3 sequence: CSASQGGSSYNEQFF. The CDR3 bases are TGCAGTGCTAGTCAGGGCGGGAGCTCCTACAATGAGCAGTTCTTC.

A few counts support this clonotype. The CDR3 region has the DNA TGCGCCAGCAGCCAAACGGGACTAGCGGGGGCCGACAATGAGCAGTTCTTC. It encodes CASSQTGLAGADNEQFF. V is TRBV4-1 and J is TRBJ2-1; 14 nucleotides match TRBD2. The CDR3 contains 17 residues. Germline CDR1 MGHRA, CDR2 YSYEKL. With 2 bases clipped from V and 5 bases from J, the junction kept 5 bases outside the gene matches.

There are a few counts of this clonotype. J is TRBJ2-7 and V is TRBV30; no firm D call. Germline lookup yields CDR1 GTSNPN and CDR2 SVGIG (reference sequence). Trimming cost V 5 bases and J 5 bases, with 10 bases left between them. The CDR3 has 11 amino acids. CDR3 region: CAWARPHEQYF. The DNA for the CDR3 is TGTGCCTGGGCTCGACCCCACGAGCAGTACTTC.

The chain combines TRBV4-2 with TRBJ2-5; 8 bases are a match to TRBD1. CDR3 size: 15 residues. J lost 5 bases, V lost 0 bases, and 5 bases had no gene match. From germline, CDR1 is LGHNA and CDR2 YNFKEQ. This CDR3 reads CASSQDRGRGETQYF. In DNA, the CDR3 is TGTGCCAGCAGCCAAGACAGGGGGCGCGGGGAGACCCAGTACTTC.

The V call is TRBV9, the J call TRBJ2-5; TRBD2 matches 12 bases. Germline CDR1 is SGDLS and CDR2 is YYNGEE. CDR3 length equals 14 residues. Trimming took 1 base from V and 5 from J; bases not matched to a gene: 0. The CDR3 loop is CASSVLAGGETQYF. Here the CDR3 DNA reads TGTGCCAGCAGCGTACTAGCGGGGGGGGAGACCCAGTACTTC.

The chain carries TRBV12-3 or TRBV12-4 and TRBJ1-4; TRBD1 is a possible D gene (5 bases). The CDR3 covers 12 residues. V lost 8 bases and J lost 3, with 7 bases in between. CDR3 sequence reads: CASGGANEKLFF. CDR3 nucleotide sequence: TGTGCCAGCGGGGGTGCTAATGAAAAACTGTTTTTT.

V usage is TRBV5-1 and J usage is TRBJ2-7; 10 bases match TRBD1. The CDR3 covers 16 residues. The trim removed 2 bases at V and 2 bases at J, leaving 7 bases unmatched. The V gene's germline CDR1 is SGHRS and CDR2 YFSETQ. The CDR3 sequence is CASSFPGQGSPYEQYF. The CDR3 bases are TGCGCCAGCAGCTTCCCGGGACAGGGGAGCCCCTACGAGCAGTACTTC.

This clonotype was detected a few times. The chain links TRBV29-1 to TRBJ1-2; no clear D gene. Looked up from germline, CDR1 is SQVTM and CDR2 is ANQGSEA. The CDR3 spans 14 residues. Trimming took off 6 bases at V and 8 bases at J, with 22 bases between the two ends. DNA of the CDR3: TGCAGCGTCACACCCGTCGCAGGTGATGGCGGCTACACCTTC. It encodes CSVTPVAGDGGYTF.

This clonotype occurred many times. This chain connects TRBV24-1 to TRBJ2-1; TRBD2 matches at 10 bases. The germline V gene encodes CDR1 KGHDR and CDR2 SFDVKD. Trimming took 3 bases from V and 3 from J; bases not matched to a gene: 4. CDR3 length: 16 amino acids. This CDR3 is CATSDLGLAVYNEQFF. The CDR3 DNA follows: TGTGCCACCAGTGATCTTGGACTAGCGGTCTACAATGAGCAGTTCTTC.

The rearrangement links TRBV7-3 to TRBJ2-2; 7 nucleotides line up with TRBD1. The CDR3 has 15 amino acids. Per the germline V gene, CDR1 is SGHTA and CDR2 is FQGTGA. V lost 6 bases to trimming and J lost 4 bases; unmatched junction nucleotides: 8. CDR3 DNA sequence: TGTGCCAGCAGGGCCGGTTCAGGGGGCACCGGGGAGCTGTTTTTT. Translated, it gives CASRAGSGGTGELFF.

This clonotype was seen only a few times. The chain uses TRBV19 and TRBJ1-5; 9 bases agree with TRBD1. The V and J ends lost 8 bases and 4 bases, in that order; junction bases with no gene match: 3. The CDR3 contains 13 residues. Germline loops: CDR1 LNHDA, CDR2 SQIVND (reference sequence). The CDR3 is CASFDRGNQPQHF. CDR3 nucleotides: TGTGCCAGTTTTGACAGGGGGAATCAGCCCCAGCATTTT.